This TCR beta chain comes out of a study of blood T cells in healthy people across ages. Broader study findings: A greater number of naive CD4+ cells and higher diversity distinguished long-lived donors from aged donors.

Researchers collected about 10 milliliters of peripheral blood from every single donor. At least 6.5 million PBMCs were isolated per sample. A remark on this clonotype: The antigen remains undetermined.

Together with a sample-barcoded 5' primer, a J-beta primer mix was included in a second PCR lasting roughly 7 to 11 cycles. Each sample provided no less than 2.5 million CDR3-containing paired-end reads. TCRdb reprocessed the 5' RACE reads with MiXCR, giving one entry per CDR3 protein. Seen here are 600,000 or so distinct CDR3 sequences, more than 20% observed once, and the top ten hold around 3.4%. The receptor was derived from a man between 70 and 80 years old in good health. Sequencing was carried out using blood.

CDR3 residues: CASNLEGGASYNEQFF. CDR3 DNA sequence: TGCGCCAGCAACCTTGAGGGGGGGGCTTCCTACAATGAGCAGTTCTTC. The chain couples TRBV5-1 to TRBJ2-1; possible D gene TRBD2, 7 bases. V lost 6 bases and J lost 1, with 17 bases in between. The germline gives CDR1 SGHRS, CDR2 YFSETQ. The CDR3 has 16 amino acids.